This TCR beta chain appears in the sequencing data of a study of T-cell reconstitution after alpha-beta-depleted transplantation in children. Trimming cost V 2 bases and J 8 bases, with 13 bases left between them. The CDR3 consists of 15 residues. Germline V gene sequence: CDR1 MGHDK, CDR2 SYGVNS. The TCRbeta library was prepared with unique molecular identifiers. TCRdb independently ran MiXCR on the PCR reads; one entry per CDR3 protein. Of 600,000 to 700,000 distinct CDR3 sequences listed, around 17% are singletons. The specimen was PBMCs from the stem cell graft donor, collected from the stem cell graft. The clonotype comes from a human donor who donated a stem cell graft to a child with acute myeloid leukemia. The rearrangement links TRBV25-1 to TRBJ1-6; no definite D call. The CDR3 DNA is TGTGCCAGCAGTGAACTTACAGAGGCAGATTCACCCCTCCACTTT. Its protein is CASSELTEADSPLHF.